This entry lists 14 T cell receptor beta chains sequenced from one sample in a study of beta chain features in type 1 diabetes. As every portion of the isolated RNA was reverse transcribed, the sequencing read expressed TCRB transcripts. Using immunoSEQ multiplex PCR, the repertoire was profiled, and TCRdb retains in-frame clones only, with some absent. This table has 600,000 to 700,000 clones, over 10% appearing once. Findings and limits, study-wide: In all four CD4+ subsets, TCRB CDR3 length was significantly, moderately reduced in type 1 diabetes.

Antigen specificity for these receptors is unknown. Sequencing used naive CD4+ T cells from blood. These receptors originate from a man aged 25-45 years with type 1 diabetes.

The chain joins TRBV2 to TRBJ1-2, with D tentatively TRBD1 (5 bases). Germline V gene data show CDR1 as SNHLY and CDR2 as FYNNEI. With 3 bases removed from V and 9 bases from J, the gap between germline ends came to 17 bases. This CDR3 is built from 14 residues. The DNA for the CDR3 is TGTGCCAGCAGTGACTACAGGATAGATGGAAGCTACACCTTC. Translation: CASSDYRIDGSYTF.

V gene TRBV12-5 combines with J gene TRBJ2-1; no clear D gene. In germline, CDR1 is LGHNT, CDR2 FRNRAP. The CDR3 length is 13 residues. Trimming removed 1 base from V and 6 bases from J, with 7 bases in between. CDR3 loop: CASGLGRSNEQFF. The CDR3 DNA reads as TGTGCTAGTGGTTTGGGGCGGAGCAATGAGCAGTTCTTC.

This clone appeared a few times. This chain links TRBV5-8 with TRBJ1-5; D is unresolved. This CDR3 is 13 amino acids long. The germline gives CDR1 SGHTS, CDR2 YDEGEE. V lost 4 bases, J lost 3 bases, and 8 bases lay in between. CDR3 nucleotide sequence: TGTGCCAGCAGCGCCACGGTCAATCAGCCCCAGCATTTT. It encodes CASSATVNQPQHF. Filled out from reference TRBV5-8 and TRBJ1-5, the complete variable domain reads EAGVTQSPTHLIKTRGQQATLRCSPISGHTSVYWYQQALGLGLQFLLWYDEGEERNRGNFPPRFSGRQFPNYSSELNVNALELEDSALYLCASSATVNQPQHFGDGTRLSIL.

V usage is TRBV14 and J usage is TRBJ2-7; 7 nucleotides line up with TRBD1. Germline trimming cut 3 bases from V and 0 bases from J; bases unmatched to any gene: 5. The length of the CDR3 is 15 residues. Looked up from germline, CDR1 is SGHDN and CDR2 is FVKESK. DNA of the CDR3: TGTGCCAGCAGCCACGACAGGGATTCCTCCTACGAGCAGTACTTC. Amino acids: CASSHDRDSSYEQYF.

The V gene is TRBV25-1, the J gene TRBJ1-5; D perhaps matches TRBD1 (5 bases). The germline V and J ends were trimmed by 6 bases and 5 bases, with 8 bases remaining between them. In germline, CDR1 is MGHDK, CDR2 SYGVNS. The CDR3 covers 12 residues. CDR3 sequence: CASRLGDQPQHF. In DNA, the CDR3 is TGTGCCAGCAGATTAGGGGATCAGCCCCAGCATTTT. Full variable domain (missing parts from reference TRBV25-1 and TRBJ1-5): EADIYQTPRYLVIGTGKKITLECSQTMGHDKMYWYQQDPGMELHLIHYSYGVNSTEKGDLSSESTVSRIRTEHFPLTLESARPSHTSQYLCASRLGDQPQHFGDGTRLSIL.

In its sample, this clone was seen a few times. V usage is TRBV11-2 and J usage is TRBJ1-4; D is possibly TRBD1 (5 bases). Germline V gene lookup returns CDR1 SGHAT and CDR2 FQNNGV. V was cut by 4 bases and J by 8 bases, with 17 bases left in between. This CDR3 is 15 amino acids long. CDR3 region: CASSSMGQGGEKLFF. DNA of the CDR3: TGTGCCAGCAGCTCCATGGGGCAGGGAGGCGAAAAACTGTTTTTT.

The chain combines TRBV25-1 with TRBJ2-1, with 8 bases that match TRBD2. Germline V gives CDR1 MGHDK, CDR2 SYGVNS. With 2 bases clipped from V and 3 bases from J, the junction kept 6 bases outside the gene matches. The CDR3 has 16 residues. The CDR3 loop reads CASSEKLAELYNEQFF. The CDR3 nucleotides read TGTGCCAGCAGTGAAAAACTAGCGGAACTCTACAATGAGCAGTTCTTC.

This clone occurred a few times. CDR3 sequence: CASSPGTASSYNEQFF. The DNA of the CDR3 is TGTGCCAGCTCACCAGGGACAGCGAGCTCCTACAATGAGCAGTTCTTC. V usage is TRBV18 and J usage is TRBJ2-1; 7 bases match TRBD1. The trim removed 2 bases at V and 0 bases at J, leaving 4 bases unmatched. CDR3 length: 16 residues. Germline V lookup: CDR1 KGHSH, CDR2 LQKENI. The whole variable domain, filled in from reference TRBV18 and TRBJ2-1, reads NAGVMQNPRHLVRRRGQEARLRCSPMKGHSHVYWYRQLPEEGLKFMVYLQKENIIDESGMPKERFSAEFPKEGPSILRIQQVVRGDSAAYFCASSPGTASSYNEQFFGPGTRLTVL.

V gene TRBV7-9 combines with J gene TRBJ1-1, with 8 positions matching TRBD1. This CDR3 is built from 15 residues. Trimming at V came to 4 bases and at J to 1 base, leaving 5 bases not matched to a gene. Germline-derived CDR1 and CDR2 are SEHNR and FQNEAQ (reference sequence). For the CDR3, the DNA is TGTGCCAGCAGCTCTCCCACAGGGGGGAACACTGAAGCTTTCTTT. Translation: CASSSPTGGNTEAFF.

This chain uses TRBV11-2 with TRBJ2-3, with 7 bases lining up with TRBD2. Germline V gene sequence: CDR1 SGHAT, CDR2 FQNNGV. The CDR3 runs to 18 residues. V was clipped by 1 base and J by 3 bases; unmatched bases: 13. CDR3 bases: TGTGCCAGCAGCTTAGTGGGCCTTAGCGGGCGTGGGACAGATACGCAGTATTTT. Translation gives CASSLVGLSGRGTDTQYF. Full variable domain (remainder filled in from reference TRBV11-2 and TRBJ2-3): EAGVAQSPRYKIIEKRQSVAFWCNPISGHATLYWYQQILGQGPKLLIQFQNNGVVDDSQLPKDRFSAERLKGVDSTLKIQPAKLEDSAVYLCASSLVGLSGRGTDTQYFGPGTRLTVL.

The sample holds a few counts of this clone. The V and J genes are TRBV30 and TRBJ1-6; D not resolved. CDR1 is GTSNPN, CDR2 SVGIG, per germline (reference sequence). This CDR3 has 14 residues. Trimming left V 4 bases short and J 7 bases short, with 14 bases between. DNA for the CDR3: TGTGCCTGGAAGGGAGATGCGAACAATTCACCCCTCCACTTT. This sequence encodes CAWKGDANNSPLHF.

The CDR3 coding sequence is TGTGCCAGCAGCGTAGCACAGACAGGGGGCACAGATACGCAGTATTTT. As protein: CASSVAQTGGTDTQYF. The chain is built from TRBV9 and TRBJ2-3; 8 nucleotides align to TRBD1. This CDR3 has 16 residues. The ends lost 0 bases at V and 1 base at J; junction bases unmatched: 4. Germline V CDR1 and CDR2: SGDLS, YYNGEE.

In its sample, this clone was seen a few times. This sequence joins TRBV27 and TRBJ2-3; no firm D call. This CDR3 is 13 amino acids long. Germline V CDR1 and CDR2: MNHEY, SMNVEV (reference sequence). Deletions cut 8 bases from V and 1 base from J, with 10 bases between. CDR3 loop: CASQTWGTDTQYF. CDR3 bases: TGTGCCAGCCAAACATGGGGCACAGATACGCAGTATTTT.

The chain recombines TRBV19 with TRBJ2-7; D remains ambiguous. Trimming cost V 4 bases and J 0 bases, with 13 bases left between them. The CDR3 is 15 residues long. CDR1 LNHDA and CDR2 SQIVND come from the germline V gene (reference sequence). Written as DNA, the CDR3 is TGTGCCAGTAGTAAGAGGCAAACCAGCTCCTACGAGCAGTACTTC. Its translation is CASSKRQTSSYEQYF.